The present entry profiles one T cell receptor beta chain with its context. The sample comes from a study of PD-L1 blockade in urothelial cancer. The germline CDR1 and CDR2 sequences are LNHDA and SQIVND (reference sequence). V was shortened by 7 bases and J by 2 bases, with 14 bases between the two germline ends. The CDR3 sequence is 14 residues long. Templates that were synthetic TCR analogs were spiked into each PCR. TCRdb keeps only in-frame clones here, not all; method: immunoSEQ multiplex PCR. The table records 29,000 or so clones, approximately 81% of them present only once. Noted time point: peripheral blood 6 weeks after treatment start.

The sequence derives from a man between 65 and 79 years old with urothelial cancer. The material was PBMCs, obtained around atezolizumab (anti-PD-L1) treatment. This rearrangement joins TRBV19 to TRBJ1-1; maybe TRBD1 (5 bases). CDR3 protein: CASIPRGANTEAFF. CDR3 DNA: TGTGCCAGTATCCCTCGTGGGGCTAACACTGAAGCTTTCTTT. Supplemented by reference TRBV19 and TRBJ1-1, the full variable domain reads DGGITQSPKYLFRKEGQNVTLSCEQNLNHDAMYWYRQDPGQGLRLIYYSQIVNDFQKGDIAEGYSVSREKKESFPLTVTSAQKNPTAFYLCASIPRGANTEAFFGQGTRLTVV.